This TCR beta chain was recovered during a study of blood T cell repertoires in COVID-19. Turning to the study itself: Whether acute or convalescent, the COVID-19 samples came from the United States, Italy and Spain. PBMCs, B-cell-depleted T cells, or T cells provided the cDNA or gDNA that made up the material.

CDR1 LGHDT and CDR2 YNNKEL come from the germline V gene (reference sequence). The CDR3 has 16 residues. Trimming stripped 3 bases from V and 3 bases from J, with 18 bases between. It was during active infection that Seattle patients were enrolled and then longitudinally followed. Authors' analysis steps: Amplification from reference gene primers served as the basis for estimated nucleated cell counts. TCRdb's copy holds only in-frame clones and misses some; the assay was immunoSEQ multiplex PCR. The DNA was the basis for D and trimming; V, J and clone size are from that table. The sample yields around 470,000 clones, 85% to 90% seen once.

Sequences were obtained from peripheral blood. This rearrangement joins TRBV3-1 (or the pseudogene TRBV3-2) to TRBJ2-7; tentatively, D is TRBD1 (6 bases). The source is a man between 18 and 29 years old with COVID-19, enrolled during active disease. For the CDR3, the DNA is TGTGCCAGCAGCCACGCCTATTTGGGGGCCCGCTACGAGCAGTACTTC. Encoded protein: CASSHAYLGARYEQYF.